This is a list of T cell receptor beta chains from one sample in a study of HIV-infected patients and healthy controls. TCRdb analysed the 5' RACE reads with MiXCR anew, one entry per CDR3 protein. The sample includes 15,000 to 20,000 distinct CDR3 sequences, approximately 10% seen only once; the top ten take 6.5% to 8%. Sequencing was done on a sample of blood. These receptors all stem from an adult in good health. CDR3s include the opening cysteine and the closing phenylalanine or tryptophan. The D gene is left open where the match is weak. Expanded clones are given a class, and other clones once, few, many or no size at all.

>many|TRBV30|12|TRBJ2-7|TRBD1
CAFTGGIYEQYF
TGTGCCTTTACAGGGGGAATCTACGAGCAGTACTTC
>medium-sized|TRBV20-1|14|TRBJ2-5|TRBD2
CSATGLAERETQYF
TGCAGTGCCACGGGACTAGCGGAGAGGGAGACCCAGTACTTC
>few|TRBV19|15|TRBJ2-3|TRBD1
CASSTSGQGTDTQYF
TGTGCCAGTAGTACCTCGGGACAGGGGACAGATACGCAGTATTTT
>medium-sized|TRBV3-1|14|TRBJ2-3|NA
CASSQGLARITQYF
TGTGCCAGCAGCCAAGGACTCGCACGTATTACGCAGTATTTT
>NA|TRBV24-1|16|TRBJ2-3|NA
CATSSNREDLTDTQYF
TGTGCCACCAGTTCAAACAGGGAGGACCTCACAGATACGCAGTATTTT
>many|TRBV3-1|14|TRBJ1-5|TRBD1
CASSLGTGGQPQHF
TGTGCCAGCAGCCTCGGGACAGGGGGCCAGCCCCAGCATTTT
>few|TRBV11-2|15|TRBJ2-7|TRBD2
CASSLALAGGYEQYF
TGTGCCAGCAGCTTAGCGTTAGCGGGAGGCTACGAGCAGTACTTC
>NA|TRBV7-9|16|TRBJ2-1|TRBD2
CASSPLGGRHSNEQFF
TGTGCCAGCAGCCCTCTGGGCGGGAGGCACTCCAATGAGCAGTTCTTC
>many|TRBV5-5|13|TRBJ1-1|NA
CASSLPGNTEAFF
TGTGCCAGCAGCTTACCAGGAAACACTGAAGCTTTCTTT
>few|TRBV18|16|TRBJ1-2|NA
CASSRDNPLANYGYTF
TGTGCCAGCTCAAGGGACAACCCTTTAGCTAACTATGGCTACACCTTC
>medium-sized|TRBV29-1|14|TRBJ2-3|NA
CSVRDSHVLDTQYF
TGCAGCGTAAGGGACTCCCACGTCTTGGATACGCAGTATTTT
>many|TRBV6-1|16|TRBJ2-2|TRBD2
CASSPTSGSNTGELFF
TGTGCCAGCAGCCCCACTAGCGGGTCGAACACCGGGGAGCTGTTTTTT
>many|TRBV20-1|15|TRBJ2-7|NA
CSASDSQKYSYEQYF
TGCAGTGCTTCGGACAGCCAAAAGTACTCCTACGAGCAGTACTTC
>medium-sized|TRBV11-2|15|TRBJ2-7|NA
CASSSSFGQIYEQYF
TGTGCCAGCAGCTCGAGCTTTGGACAGATCTACGAGCAGTACTTC
>many|TRBV7-2|15|TRBJ2-7|NA
CASSSHGLPAHEQYF
TGTGCCAGCAGCTCCCACGGACTGCCTGCCCACGAGCAGTACTTC
>many|TRBV18|14|TRBJ2-1|NA
CASSSRGAGNEQFF
TGTGCCAGCTCTTCCCGTGGGGCGGGGAATGAGCAGTTCTTC
>many|TRBV30|14|TRBJ1-2|NA
CAWSRSVGISGYTF
TGTGCCTGGAGCCGATCCGTGGGGATCTCTGGCTACACCTTC
>few|TRBV24-1|14|TRBJ2-1|TRBD2
CATLLTSVHNEQFF
TGTGCCACCCTCCTCACTAGCGTCCACAATGAGCAGTTCTTC
>medium-sized|TRBV5-1|14|TRBJ2-7|TRBD1
CASSSGQGSYEQYF
TGCGCCAGCAGCTCGGGACAGGGGTCCTACGAGCAGTACTTC
>many|TRBV5-1|18|TRBJ2-5|TRBD2
CASSPSTSGTVARETQYF
TGCGCCAGCAGCCCGAGTACTAGCGGGACCGTGGCCCGGGAGACCCAGTACTTC
>few|TRBV7-2|14|TRBJ2-3|NA
CASAGGVSTDTQYF
TGTGCCAGCGCCGGTGGGGTGAGCACAGATACGCAGTATTTT
>many|TRBV29-1|15|TRBJ2-1|TRBD2
CSVEGGTSGYNEQFF
TGCAGCGTTGAAGGTGGGACTAGCGGATACAATGAGCAGTTCTTC
>many|TRBV9|14|TRBJ1-6|NA
CASSVGQSGSPLHF
TGTGCCAGCAGCGTAGGGCAGTCGGGTTCACCCCTCCACTTT
>few|TRBV12-3/TRBV12-4|13|TRBJ1-1|NA
CASSFMGMAEAFF
TGTGCCAGCAGTTTTATGGGGATGGCTGAAGCTTTCTTT
>medium-sized|TRBV20-1|12|TRBJ1-1|NA
CSARGGGTEAFF
TGCAGTGCTAGAGGCGGAGGGACTGAAGCTTTCTTT
>NA|TRBV6-1|12|TRBJ1-1|NA
CASSWGFSEAFF
TGTGCCAGCAGTTGGGGGTTCTCTGAAGCTTTCTTT
>few|TRBV20-1|19|TRBJ1-2|TRBD1
CSARDPLRDRSFPSYGYTF
TGCAGTGCTAGAGATCCCCTCCGGGACAGGTCCTTCCCCTCCTATGGCTACACCTTC
>many|TRBV5-4|15|TRBJ2-7|NA
CASSMRGTPTYEQYF
TGTGCCAGCAGCATGAGGGGGACTCCTACCTACGAGCAGTACTTC
>few|TRBV5-1|15|TRBJ2-2|NA
CASSLSRGSTGELFF
TGCGCCAGCAGCTTGTCCAGGGGCAGCACCGGGGAGCTGTTTTTT
>many|TRBV5-1|14|TRBJ2-7|TRBD1
CASSGQGQGVEQYF
TGCGCCAGCAGCGGCCAGGGACAGGGGGTCGAGCAGTACTTC
>many|TRBV2|13|TRBJ2-3|NA
CASSEAGTDTQYF
TGTGCCAGCAGTGAAGCAGGGACAGATACGCAGTATTTT
>NA|TRBV12-3/TRBV12-4|12|TRBJ1-5|NA
CASTPGRQPQHF
TGTGCCAGCACCCCTGGTCGACAGCCCCAGCATTTT
>many|TRBV11-1|13|TRBJ1-2|NA
CASSLAGVYGYTF
TGTGCCAGCAGCTTAGCGGGCGTCTATGGCTACACCTTC
>many|TRBV5-1|14|TRBJ2-7|TRBD1
CASSTLGQGYEQYF
TGCGCCAGCAGCACTTTGGGACAGGGGTACGAGCAGTACTTC
>medium-sized|TRBV4-1|13|TRBJ2-5|NA
CASSLSAGETQYF
TGCGCCAGCAGTCTCTCCGCCGGGGAGACCCAGTACTTC
>many|TRBV20-1|14|TRBJ2-1|NA
CSARAPPDGSEQFF
TGCAGTGCTAGAGCCCCCCCCGACGGGAGCGAGCAGTTCTTC
>few|TRBV20-1|13|TRBJ2-7|TRBD1
CSAAPDRGYEQYF
TGCAGTGCCGCGCCGGACAGGGGTTACGAGCAGTACTTC
>many|TRBV4-1|15|TRBJ2-7|NA
CASSLSHGLPYEQYF
TGCGCCAGCAGCCTATCTCACGGACTCCCCTACGAGCAGTACTTC
>medium-sized|TRBV2|16|TRBJ2-6|NA
CAREGLSSSGANVLTF
TGTGCCAGGGAGGGACTGTCTAGCTCCGGTGCCAACGTCCTGACTTTC
>medium-sized|TRBV7-2|14|TRBJ2-2|NA
CASSLGQRPGELFF
TGTGCCAGCAGCTTAGGCCAGAGGCCCGGGGAGCTGTTTTTT
>medium-sized|TRBV19|15|TRBJ2-1|TRBD2
CASSSVAGGPNEQFF
TGTGCCAGTAGTTCTGTAGCGGGAGGGCCGAATGAGCAGTTCTTC
>many|TRBV28|11|TRBJ1-4|NA
CASSGTSKLFF
TGTGCCAGCAGTGGTACTTCAAAACTGTTTTTT
>few|TRBV7-7|13|TRBJ2-2|NA
CASSFSGPGELFF
TGTGCCAGCAGCTTCTCCGGACCCGGGGAGCTGTTTTTT
>many|TRBV20-1|17|TRBJ2-5|TRBD2
CSARGEADREGPETQYF
TGCAGTGCTAGAGGGGAGGCGGACCGGGAGGGACCAGAGACCCAGTACTTC
>many|TRBV20-1|12|TRBJ2-1|NA
CSARPPDPEQFF
TGCAGTGCCCGCCCCCCTGATCCTGAGCAGTTCTTC
>NA|TRBV20-1|11|TRBJ2-1|TRBD2
CSAPLAGEQFF
TGCAGTGCTCCACTAGCGGGGGAGCAGTTCTTC
>many|TRBV30|11|TRBJ2-7|NA
CAWSRLGEQYF
TGTGCCTGGAGTCGCTTAGGCGAGCAGTACTTC